This TCR beta chain was identified during a study of cytomegalovirus exposure and HLA in healthy donors. Notes on the study in general: Immune exposure information comprised only CMV serostatus.

A word on this clone: As yet, its antigen is unknown.

Primers: 60 Vbeta forward and 13 Jbeta reverse. Authors' data handling: Roughly 81 million unique TCR beta chains, about 12 million shared, were counted in a later analysis. Clones were read by immunoSEQ multiplex PCR, and TCRdb kept only the in-frame ones, dropping some. V, J and clone size were drawn from that table, and D and trimming were deduced from the DNA. The repertoire includes about 130,000 clones, approximately 71% of them detected once, and 3.3% sits in the top ten. The length of the CDR3 is 17 residues. Germline CDR1 and CDR2: SEHNR and FQNEAQ (reference sequence). The trim removed 5 bases at V and 5 bases at J, leaving 13 bases unmatched.

The clonotype was recovered from a woman aged 50 to 60 in good health and CMV-seronegative. V is TRBV7-9 and J is TRBJ2-5, with 11 bases matching TRBD1. The sample taken for sequencing was PBMCs. CDR3 sequence reads: CASSPQRTGGVGETQYF. Written as DNA, the CDR3 is TGTGCCAGCAGCCCACAGAGGACAGGGGGCGTGGGGGAGACCCAGTACTTC.